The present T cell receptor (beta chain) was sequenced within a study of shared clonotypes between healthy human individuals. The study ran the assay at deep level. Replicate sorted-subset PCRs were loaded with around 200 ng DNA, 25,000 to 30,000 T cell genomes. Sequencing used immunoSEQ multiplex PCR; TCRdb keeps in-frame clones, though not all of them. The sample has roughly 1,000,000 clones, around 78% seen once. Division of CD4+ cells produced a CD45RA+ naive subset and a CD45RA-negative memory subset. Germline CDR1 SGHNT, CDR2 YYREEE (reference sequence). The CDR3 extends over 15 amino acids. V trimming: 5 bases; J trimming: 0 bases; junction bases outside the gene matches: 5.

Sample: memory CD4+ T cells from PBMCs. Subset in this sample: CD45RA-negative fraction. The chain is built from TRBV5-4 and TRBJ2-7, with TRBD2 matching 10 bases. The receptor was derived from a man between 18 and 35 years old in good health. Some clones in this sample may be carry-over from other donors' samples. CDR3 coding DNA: TGTGCCAGCAGACCGGGACTAGCGAACTCCTACGAGCAGTACTTC. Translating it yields CASRPGLANSYEQYF.